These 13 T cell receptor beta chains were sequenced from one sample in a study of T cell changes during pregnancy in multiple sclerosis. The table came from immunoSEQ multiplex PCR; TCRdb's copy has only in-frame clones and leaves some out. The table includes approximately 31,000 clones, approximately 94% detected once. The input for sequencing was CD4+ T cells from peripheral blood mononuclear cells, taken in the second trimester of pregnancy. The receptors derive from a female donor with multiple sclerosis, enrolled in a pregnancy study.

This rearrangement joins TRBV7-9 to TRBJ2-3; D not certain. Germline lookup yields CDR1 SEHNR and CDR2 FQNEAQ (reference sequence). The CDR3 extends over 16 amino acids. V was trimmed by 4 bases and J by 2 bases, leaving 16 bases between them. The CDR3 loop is CASSSLDGVLTDTQYF. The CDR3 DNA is TGTGCCAGCAGCTCGCTAGATGGCGTTCTCACAGATACGCAGTATTTT.

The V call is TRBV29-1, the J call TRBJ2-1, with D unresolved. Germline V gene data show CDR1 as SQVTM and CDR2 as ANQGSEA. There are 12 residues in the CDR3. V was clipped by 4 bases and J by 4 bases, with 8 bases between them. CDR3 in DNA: TGCAGCGTTGCCCGAGTTTACAATGAGCAGTTCTTC. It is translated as CSVARVYNEQFF.

CDR3 amino acids: CASSLASGKNTEAFF. DNA for the CDR3: TGTGCCAGCAGCTTAGCATCGGGGAAGAACACTGAAGCTTTCTTT. V usage is TRBV7-2 and J usage is TRBJ1-1; D ambiguous. Germline V lookup: CDR1 SGHTA, CDR2 FQGNSA. The length of the CDR3 is 15 residues. V was shortened by 0 bases and J by 1 base, with 9 bases between the two germline ends.

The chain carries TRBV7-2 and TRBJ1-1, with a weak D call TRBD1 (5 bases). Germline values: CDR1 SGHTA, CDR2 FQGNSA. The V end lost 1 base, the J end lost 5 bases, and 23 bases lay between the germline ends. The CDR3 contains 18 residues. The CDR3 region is CASSLETAGQVGKTEAFF. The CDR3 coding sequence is TGTGCCAGCAGCTTAGAAACTGCGGGGCAGGTGGGAAAAACTGAAGCTTTCTTT.

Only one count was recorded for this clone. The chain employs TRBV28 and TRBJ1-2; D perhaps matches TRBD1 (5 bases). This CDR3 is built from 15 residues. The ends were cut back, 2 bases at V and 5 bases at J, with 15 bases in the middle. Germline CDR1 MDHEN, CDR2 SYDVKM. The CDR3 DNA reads TGTGCCAGCAGTTTAGGTGGGGGGGTACGTTATGGCTACACCTTC. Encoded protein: CASSLGGGVRYGYTF.

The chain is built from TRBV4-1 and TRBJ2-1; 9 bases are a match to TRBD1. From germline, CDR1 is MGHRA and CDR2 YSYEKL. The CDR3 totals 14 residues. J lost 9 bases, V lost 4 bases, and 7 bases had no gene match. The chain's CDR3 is CASSREQGAGEQFF. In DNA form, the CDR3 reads TGCGCCAGCAGCCGAGAACAGGGGGCGGGTGAGCAGTTCTTC.

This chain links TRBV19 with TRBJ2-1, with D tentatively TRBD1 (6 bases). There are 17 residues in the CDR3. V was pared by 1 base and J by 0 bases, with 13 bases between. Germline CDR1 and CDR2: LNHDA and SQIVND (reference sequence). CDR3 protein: CASSIGGPFSSYNEQFF. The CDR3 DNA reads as TGTGCCAGTAGTATAGGGGGGCCCTTCAGCTCCTACAATGAGCAGTTCTTC.

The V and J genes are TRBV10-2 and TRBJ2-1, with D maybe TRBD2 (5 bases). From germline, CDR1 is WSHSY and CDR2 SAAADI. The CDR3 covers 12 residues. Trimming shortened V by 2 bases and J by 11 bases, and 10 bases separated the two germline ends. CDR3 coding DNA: TGCGCCAGCAGTGAGGGACTCTCAAAGCAGTTCTTC. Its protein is CASSEGLSKQFF.

The CDR3 DNA sequence: TGTGCCAGCAGCTCATCACGCGGGTCCTACGAGCAGTACTTC. Translation gives CASSSSRGSYEQYF. The V call is TRBV13, the J call TRBJ2-7; maybe TRBD2 (5 bases). The CDR3 consists of 14 residues. The germline V and J ends were trimmed by 4 bases and 1 base, with 11 bases remaining between them. Germline CDR1 reads PRHDT; CDR2 reads FYEKMQ (reference sequence).

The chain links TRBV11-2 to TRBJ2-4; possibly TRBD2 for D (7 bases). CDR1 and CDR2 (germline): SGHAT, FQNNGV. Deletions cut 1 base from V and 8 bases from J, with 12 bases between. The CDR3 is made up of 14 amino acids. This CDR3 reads CASSLGGGTDIQYF. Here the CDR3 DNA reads TGTGCCAGCAGCTTAGGCGGGGGCACTGACATTCAGTACTTC.

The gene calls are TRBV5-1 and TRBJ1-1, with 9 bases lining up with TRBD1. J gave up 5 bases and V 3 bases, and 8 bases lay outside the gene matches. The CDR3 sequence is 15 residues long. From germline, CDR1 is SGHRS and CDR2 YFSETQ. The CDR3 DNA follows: TGCGCCAGCAGCTCCTACAGGGGGCTGGCTACTGAAGCTTTCTTT. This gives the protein CASSSYRGLATEAFF. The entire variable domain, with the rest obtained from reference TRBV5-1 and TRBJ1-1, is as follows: KAGVTQTPRYLIKTRGQQVTLSCSPISGHRSVSWYQQTPGQGLQFLFEYFSETQRNKGNFPGRFSGRQFSNSRSEMNVSTLELGDSALYLCASSSYRGLATEAFFGQGTRLTVV.

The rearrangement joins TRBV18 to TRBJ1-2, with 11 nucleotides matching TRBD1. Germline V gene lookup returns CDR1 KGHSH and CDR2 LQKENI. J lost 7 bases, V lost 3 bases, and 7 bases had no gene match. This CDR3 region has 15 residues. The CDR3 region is CASSPGQGASSGYTF. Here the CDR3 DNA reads TGTGCCAGCTCACCTGGACAGGGGGCTTCTTCTGGCTACACCTTC.

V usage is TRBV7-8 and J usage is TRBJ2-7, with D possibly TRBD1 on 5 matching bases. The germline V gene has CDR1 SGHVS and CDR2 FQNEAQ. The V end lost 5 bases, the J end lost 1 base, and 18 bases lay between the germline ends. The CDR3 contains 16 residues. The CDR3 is CASSPHEDKLSYEQYF. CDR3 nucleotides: TGTGCCAGCAGCCCACACGAGGACAAGCTATCCTACGAGCAGTACTTC.